This T cell receptor beta chain was recovered during a study of cytomegalovirus exposure and HLA in healthy donors. Remarks on this clone: The antigen remains unidentified.

60 Vbeta and 13 Jbeta primers were used in PCR. Sequenced by immunoSEQ multiplex PCR; TCRdb stores in-frame clones only, minus some. The data contain around 180,000 clones, about 90% of them singletons. Study conclusions and caveats: TRBV6-2, TRBV6-3 and other indistinguishable V segments were excluded. The authors enumerated over 150 TCR beta chains as linked to cytomegalovirus. Sequencing probably produced one cluster of sequence variants that were highly shared.

Germline V gene data show CDR1 as MNHEY and CDR2 as SMNVEV (reference sequence). Deletions cut 6 bases from V and 5 bases from J, with 20 bases between. The CDR3 has 15 amino acids. The J gene is TRBJ2-7, the V gene TRBV27; possible D gene TRBD1, 6 bases. The specimen sequenced was PBMCs. The sequence derives from a girl less than two years old in good health and CMV-seronegative. CDR3 sequence (DNA): TGTGCCAGCAGCAAACCCGGGACAAAATGGAACGAGCAGTACTTC. Protein sequence: CASSKPGTKWNEQYF.